These T cell receptor beta chains were read from a single sample in a study of cytomegalovirus exposure and HLA in healthy donors. Libraries were prepared by immunoSEQ multiplex PCR; TCRdb keeps only in-frame clonotypes and omits some of them. The ten most abundant clones cover 5% of a sample with over 70,000 clones. The sequencing input was PBMCs. These receptors all stem from a woman in her thirties or forties in good health and CMV-seropositive. The CDR3 runs from the conserved cysteine through the conserved F or W. The D gene is left open where the match is weak.

V: TRBV7-2; D: -; J: TRBJ1-4; CDR3: CASSSGFYEKLFF; DNA: TGTGCCAGCAGCTCGGGATTTTATGAAAAACTGTTTTTT
V: TRBV25-1; D: TRBD1; J: TRBJ1-3; CDR3: CASSHLTGTDSGNTIYF; DNA: TGTGCCAGCAGTCACCTGACAGGGACAGACTCTGGAAACACCATATATTTT
V: TRBV7-2; D: TRBD1; J: TRBJ1-5; CDR3: CASGPTGMTQPQHF; DNA: TGTGCCAGCGGCCCGACAGGGATGACTCAGCCCCAGCATTTT
V: TRBV5-4; D: TRBD2; J: TRBJ2-1; CDR3: CASSTSGRSSYNEQFF; DNA: TGTGCCAGCTCGACTAGCGGGCGGAGCTCCTACAATGAGCAGTTCTTC
V: TRBV9; D: TRBD2; J: TRBJ2-7; CDR3: CASSTISGGTYEQYF; DNA: TGTGCCAGCAGCACTATTAGCGGGGGAACCTACGAGCAGTACTTC
V: TRBV18; D: -; J: TRBJ1-3; CDR3: CASSPRHSSSGNTIYF; DNA: TGTGCCAGCTCCCCGCGACATAGTAGCTCTGGAAACACCATATATTTT
V: TRBV29-1; D: TRBD2; J: TRBJ2-2; CDR3: CSLNGTRNTGELFF; DNA: TGCAGCTTAAACGGGACTAGGAACACCGGGGAGCTGTTTTTT
V: TRBV6-4; D: TRBD2; J: TRBJ2-2; CDR3: CAAAAGDSTGELFF; DNA: TGTGCCGCCGCGGCGGGAGACAGCACCGGGGAGCTGTTTTTT
V: TRBV5-5; D: TRBD2; J: TRBJ2-2; CDR3: CASSDLRGGDGELFF; DNA: TGTGCCAGCAGCGACTTGCGGGGGGGCGACGGGGAGCTGTTTTTT
V: TRBV28; D: -; J: TRBJ2-7; CDR3: CASSLIVQGGTYEQYF; DNA: TGTGCCAGCAGTTTAATCGTCCAGGGAGGAACCTACGAGCAGTACTTC
V: TRBV9; D: TRBD1; J: TRBJ1-6; CDR3: CASSAGQGVNSPLHF; DNA: TGTGCCAGCAGCGCCGGACAGGGTGTGAATTCACCCCTCCACTTT
V: TRBV2; D: -; J: TRBJ2-3; CDR3: CASRVGGSGTDTQYF; DNA: TGTGCCAGCAGGGTCGGGGGTAGTGGCACAGATACGCAGTATTTT
V: TRBV15; D: -; J: TRBJ2-7; CDR3: CATSRSGDGKEQYF; DNA: TGTGCCACCAGCAGGTCAGGGGACGGCAAAGAGCAGTACTTC
V: TRBV7-9; D: -; J: TRBJ2-7; CDR3: CASSFLVRGSYEQYF; DNA: TGTGCCAGCAGCTTTTTGGTAAGGGGTAGCTACGAGCAGTACTTC
V: TRBV30; D: -; J: TRBJ2-7; CDR3: CAWRYSSGNGQYF; DNA: TGTGCCTGGAGGTATTCGAGTGGTAACGGGCAGTACTTC
V: TRBV4-3; D: -; J: TRBJ2-7; CDR3: CASSQEWSSYEQYF; DNA: TGCGCCAGCAGCCAAGAATGGAGCTCCTACGAGCAGTACTTC
V: TRBV9; D: -; J: TRBJ1-3; CDR3: CASSVTGSGNTIYF; DNA: TGTGCCAGCAGCGTAACAGGGTCTGGAAACACCATATATTTT